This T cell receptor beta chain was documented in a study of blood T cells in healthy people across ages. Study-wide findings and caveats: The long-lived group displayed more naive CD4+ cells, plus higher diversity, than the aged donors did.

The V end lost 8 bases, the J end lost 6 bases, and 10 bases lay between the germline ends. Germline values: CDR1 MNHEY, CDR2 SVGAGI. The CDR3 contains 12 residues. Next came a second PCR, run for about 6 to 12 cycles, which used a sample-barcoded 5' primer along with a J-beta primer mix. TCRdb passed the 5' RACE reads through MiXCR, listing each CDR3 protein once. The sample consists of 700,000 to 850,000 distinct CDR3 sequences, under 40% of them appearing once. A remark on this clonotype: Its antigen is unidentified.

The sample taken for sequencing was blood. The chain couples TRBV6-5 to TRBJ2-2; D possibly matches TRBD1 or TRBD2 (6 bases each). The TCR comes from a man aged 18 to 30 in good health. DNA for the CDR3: TGTGCCAGCGTGGGGGGCGCCGGGGAGCTGTTTTTT. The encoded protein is CASVGGAGELFF.